The following is a TCR beta chain sequence with its context. As yet, its antigen is unknown. This record comes from a study of CXCR3-negative and CXCR3-positive naive CD8 T cells. Study-level background: About 135 million TRB reads in total, about 1.5 +/- 0.3 million per library.

300,000 cells per CD8+ T cell subset were flow-sorted in triplicate. Germline V CDR1 and CDR2: SQVTM, ANQGSEA. The CDR3 sequence is 14 residues long. Study results and caveats: Naive CXCR3-negative cells resembled naive CXCR3-positive cells in TRBV-TRBJ usage; memory cells differed. Memory CD8+ cells showed much lower diversity, while both naive subsets were comparably high.

Libraries were UMI-labeled 5' RACE TRB cDNA. TCRdb reprocessed the 5' RACE reads and reports one entry per CDR3 protein, with no DNA. The table counts tens of thousands of distinct CDR3 sequences; roughly a quarter lies in the top ten. Sequencing input: memory CD8+ T cells from blood. The clonotype originates from a human donor in good health. Some clones in this sample may be carry-over from other donors' samples. The chain uses TRBV29-1 and TRBJ2-7; TCRdb lists TRBD2, though no DNA is available to test this call. The CDR3 here is CSVESWREGYEQYF.